Reported below is one TCR beta chain. Its antigen is as yet unknown. This sample is part of a study of shared clonotypes between healthy human individuals. Study-level information: For every donor, three CD4 naive, three CD4 memory, two CD8 naive and one CD8 memory plates were used.

The study, taken as a whole, reports: Estimated richness was generally greater in naive than memory subsets.

V was pared by 10 bases and J by 4 bases, with 19 bases between. CDR3 length: 14 amino acids. CDR1 and CDR2 from the germline V gene are LNHDA and SQIVND (reference sequence). As handled by the study authors: ImmunoSEQ output held junction-only sequences without quality scores, so filtering differed. Sequencing used immunoSEQ multiplex PCR; TCRdb keeps in-frame clones, though not all of them. V and J calls and clone size are given by that table; D and trimming were obtained from the DNA. The sample shows roughly 1.5 million clones, 95% to 99% of them seen only once. The specimen was naive CD4+ T cells sorted from blood. As to subset: CD45RA+ positively selected. The chain links TRBV19 to TRBJ1-2; D call uncertain. The clonotype was recovered from a man aged 25 to 40 in good health. CDR3 protein: CATLPPFRGYGYTF. The DNA for the CDR3 is TGTGCCACCCTTCCCCCTTTTCGGGGCTATGGCTACACCTTC.